This TCR beta chain was observed in a study of neurological immune-mediated disorders. In its sample, this clonotype is medium-sized. The CDR3 has 13 amino acids. Germline V gene lookup returns CDR1 SGHRS and CDR2 YFSETQ. Trimming took off 4 bases at V and 4 bases at J, with 12 bases between the two ends. TCRdb re-called the 5' RACE reads through MiXCR, storing one row per CDR3 protein. The sample holds 55,000 to 70,000 distinct CDR3 sequences, over 5% seen once. The chain combines TRBV5-1 with TRBJ2-7; unclear D gene. The sequence was obtained from a human donor with multiple sclerosis. The donor label of this sample is uncertain. What was sequenced was PBMCs. This CDR3 is CASSLRGDYEQYF. The CDR3 bases are TGCGCCAGCAGCCTTCGTGGGGATTACGAGCAGTACTTC.